Listed below are T cell receptor beta chains from one sample, sequenced in a study of identical twins. TCRdb independently ran MiXCR on the 5' RACE reads; one entry per CDR3 protein. This table has 600,000 to 700,000 distinct CDR3 sequences, 21% appearing once. The same data also contributed to another study, on T cells expressing NK-cell markers.

The source material was PBMCs. The receptors derive from a young woman in good health. The CDR3 runs from the conserved cysteine through the conserved F or W. Clone size appears in some rows only: once, few, many, or a class for an expanded clone.

V	size	J	CDR3
TRBV10-3	NA	TRBJ2-1	CAISGRLADNSSYNEQFF
TRBV9	many	TRBJ2-3	CASSVVSSTDTQYF
TRBV9	many	TRBJ2-3	CASSLAPKDTQYF
TRBV21-1	few	TRBJ1-1	CASINSRGEAFF
TRBV10-1	few	TRBJ2-7	CASSLRDSGSDEQYF
TRBV5-1	few	TRBJ2-7	CASSFPGEGTYEQYF
TRBV29-1	many	TRBJ2-7	CSVPGTSGASYEQYF
TRBV5-6	NA	TRBJ1-6	CASSLTGGMDSPLHF
TRBV24-1	NA	TRBJ2-3	CATSESSGSRTDTQYF
TRBV5-1	NA	TRBJ2-7	CASSLREGLNYEQYF
TRBV5-5	few	TRBJ2-3	CASRVTTDTQYF
TRBV5-1	many	TRBJ1-1	CASSLDGGPFTEAFF
TRBV20-1	few	TRBJ1-1	CSARRTGSPTEAFF
TRBV7-2	NA	TRBJ2-2	CASSLVGGANTGELFF
TRBV7-9	NA	TRBJ2-7	CASSLPDTIYEQYF
TRBV5-1	NA	TRBJ2-1	CASSLAQTRFF
TRBV6-5	NA	TRBJ1-5	CASSIRQSNQPQHF
TRBV20-1	NA	TRBJ2-3	CSASWGGTQYF
TRBV5-1	NA	TRBJ2-1	CASSSGPEESQFF
TRBV11-2	few	TRBJ2-3	CASSPTTAEGDTQYF
TRBV12-3/TRBV12-4	NA	TRBJ2-5	CASRRAVSGETQYF
TRBV20-1	NA	TRBJ2-5	CSAFTWETQYF
TRBV20-1	many	TRBJ2-3	CSAREWRDTQYF
TRBV12-3/TRBV12-4	NA	TRBJ1-5	CASSPRNSNQPQHF
TRBV5-4	NA	TRBJ2-3	CASSRDRGRGDTQYF
TRBV14	NA	TRBJ2-7	CASRKGLLGEEQYF
TRBV5-4	NA	TRBJ2-1	CASSYLAGGGEQFF
TRBV20-1	few	TRBJ2-5	CSARHRLGSKTQYF
TRBV10-1	NA	TRBJ2-5	CASSEWRESTQYF
TRBV12-3/TRBV12-4	NA	TRBJ2-1	CASSFKRGPPYNEQFF
TRBV12-3/TRBV12-4	NA	TRBJ1-3	CASRDTGLGTGNTIYF
TRBV25-1	many	TRBJ2-1	CASSRGEQFF
TRBV7-9	NA	TRBJ2-3	CASRTGAWTDTQYF
TRBV7-2	few	TRBJ1-2	CASSEPGVRHGYTF
TRBV9	NA	TRBJ1-5	CASSVSQFSNQPQHF
TRBV12-3/TRBV12-4	NA	TRBJ2-1	CASRPTSGRKSSYNEQFF
TRBV29-1	many	TRBJ1-1	CSVAGTHFEAFF
TRBV4-3	NA	TRBJ2-1	CASSQAVYSSYNEQFF
TRBV10-3	NA	TRBJ2-3	CAISEMRESVTQYF
TRBV6-5	few	TRBJ2-7	CASGLISSEQYF
TRBV12-3/TRBV12-4	NA	TRBJ2-2	CASSISGRRTGELFF
TRBV11-2	many	TRBJ1-4	CASSRGAYPDNEKLFF
TRBV27	NA	TRBJ1-2	CATRWGLANYGYTF
TRBV20-1	NA	TRBJ2-7	CSAKQQGVHEQYF
TRBV10-3	NA	TRBJ2-7	CAITGTGSHEQYF
TRBV9	few	TRBJ2-2	CASSPRPGLAGGTPSGELFF